Below, 2 T cell receptor beta chains from the same sample are listed, as sequenced in a study of cytomegalovirus exposure and HLA in healthy donors. The protocol was immunoSEQ multiplex PCR, while the TCRdb copy is restricted to in-frame clones and leaves out a portion. Of 150,000 to 200,000 clones listed, roughly 91% are singletons. Sequencing input: PBMCs. The receptors were sampled from a man aged 18-30 years in good health and CMV-seropositive.

V usage is TRBV5-1 and J usage is TRBJ2-5; 12 bases line up with TRBD2. The ends lost 0 bases at V and 2 bases at J; junction bases unmatched: 5. Germline CDR1 reads SGHRS; CDR2 reads YFSETQ. The CDR3 has 17 amino acids. The chain's CDR3 is CASSLALLAGGQETQYF. Here the CDR3 DNA reads TGCGCCAGCAGCTTGGCCTTACTAGCGGGAGGTCAAGAGACCCAGTACTTC. Full variable domain (remainder filled in from reference TRBV5-1 and TRBJ2-5): KAGVTQTPRYLIKTRGQQVTLSCSPISGHRSVSWYQQTPGQGLQFLFEYFSETQRNKGNFPGRFSGRQFSNSRSEMNVSTLELGDSALYLCASSLALLAGGQETQYFGPGTRLLVL.

CDR3: CASSQDPDRTGAQFF. The CDR3 coding sequence is TGTGCCAGCAGCCAAGATCCAGACCGGACAGGGGCGCAGTTCTTC. The rearrangement links TRBV14 to TRBJ2-1; 9 bases are shared with TRBD1. The CDR3 consists of 15 residues. With 0 bases clipped from V and 12 bases from J, the junction kept 9 bases outside the gene matches. Germline CDR1 is SGHDN and CDR2 is FVKESK.